This T cell receptor (beta chain) was captured in a study of OX40 agonist ivuxolimab in advanced cancers. Across the whole study: At 82.7% male, the cohort had a mean age of approximately 60 years, ranging from about 23 to 79.

This CDR3 contains 12 residues. V lost 8 bases to trimming and J lost 2 bases, with 10 bases between them. Looked up from germline, CDR1 is MNHNS and CDR2 is SASEGT. Libraries were prepared by immunoSEQ multiplex PCR; TCRdb keeps only in-frame clonotypes and omits some of them. The sample includes around 38,000 clones, around 82% of them seen just once. The sequence was obtained from an adult with an advanced solid tumor such as melanoma, head and neck, liver or kidney cancer. The J gene is TRBJ2-7, the V gene TRBV6-1; D gene unclear. This specimen consisted of CD4+ or CD8+ T cells sorted from blood, obtained in a trial of the OX40 agonist ivuxolimab. The CDR3 is CASPKGPYEQYF. The CDR3 nucleotides are TGTGCCAGCCCTAAAGGTCCCTACGAGCAGTACTTC.